The present T cell receptor (beta chain) was sequenced within a study of T-cell reconstitution after alpha-beta-depleted transplantation in children. CDR3 length: 15 amino acids. The germline V and J ends were trimmed by 4 bases and 0 bases, with 12 bases remaining between them. The germline V gene encodes CDR1 SGHAT and CDR2 FQDESV (reference sequence). Library preparation (for TCRbeta) was performed with unique molecular identifiers. One entry per CDR3 protein results from TCRdb running MiXCR on the PCR reads. The sample lists approximately 980,000 distinct CDR3 sequences, 25% to 30% occurring once.

The rearrangement links TRBV11-1 to TRBJ1-1, with D maybe TRBD1 (6 bases). This clonotype was obtained from a boy less than two years old who had a stem cell transplant for SCID, so the T cells may come from the graft donor. This sample comprised PBMCs, mostly from graft donor cells, obtained 360 days after TCRalphabeta/CD19-depleted stem cell transplant. The CDR3 protein is CASSSDRPLNTEAFF. Here the CDR3 DNA reads TGTGCCAGCAGCTCCGACAGGCCCTTGAACACTGAAGCTTTCTTT.